This record covers a single T cell receptor (beta chain). Unique molecular identifiers were incorporated during preparation of the TCRbeta library. TCRdb itself ran the PCR reads through MiXCR, one entry per CDR3 protein. Here the sample spans about 400,000 distinct CDR3 sequences, just over 20% being singletons. This sample was included in a study of T-cell reconstitution after alpha-beta-depleted transplantation in children. Sequencing used PBMCs from the stem cell graft donor, obtained from the stem cell graft. The clonotype was recovered from a human donor who donated a stem cell graft to a child with acute myeloid leukemia.

The CDR3 region has the DNA TGTGCCAGCAGCTTACCTACTCGCAGGTCCTACGAGCAGTACTTC. Protein: CASSLPTRRSYEQYF. The chain recombines TRBV7-2 with TRBJ2-7; D is unresolved. V was clipped by 2 bases and J by 1 base, with 12 bases between them. CDR3 size: 15 residues. Germline lookup yields CDR1 SGHTA and CDR2 FQGNSA.